Shown below are 2 T cell receptor beta chains from a single sample sequenced in a study of shared T cell receptors in the human thymus. The data were produced by immunoSEQ multiplex PCR, yet TCRdb's version contains in-frame clones alone and is incomplete. The sample lists 630,000 or so clones; about 89% were seen once. Separately, the same data were catalogued under a study of human thymus T cells.

Material for sequencing was thymocytes. All receptors come from a boy younger than two with a congenital heart defect.

The V and J genes are TRBV5-6 and TRBJ2-2, with 9 nucleotides matching TRBD2. CDR1 is SGHDT and CDR2 is YYEEEE in the germline V gene. There are 18 residues in the CDR3. With 0 bases clipped from V and 5 bases from J, the junction kept 11 bases outside the gene matches. CDR3 in DNA: TGTGCCAGCAGCTTGGTTGGGCGGGGGGGCCGACGGACCGGGGAGCTGTTTTTT. Translation: CASSLVGRGGRRTGELFF. Filled out from reference TRBV5-6 and TRBJ2-2, the complete variable domain reads DAGVTQSPTHLIKTRGQQVTLRCSPKSGHDTVSWYQQALGQGPQFIFQYYEEEERQRGNFPDRFSGHQFPNYSSELNVNALLLGDSALYLCASSLVGRGGRRTGELFFGEGSRLTVL.

This sequence joins TRBV5-6 and TRBJ1-5, with 8 bases identical to TRBD1. Germline V gene sequence: CDR1 SGHDT, CDR2 YYEEEE. This CDR3 contains 15 residues. J was trimmed by 4 bases and V by 3 bases; bases with no gene match: 6. DNA of the CDR3: TGTGCCAGCAGCTGGGGCGGACAGGGAAATCAGCCCCAGCATTTT. Protein: CASSWGGQGNQPQHF.